This T cell receptor (beta chain) was identified in a study of blood T cell repertoires in COVID-19. Overall study: PBMCs, B-cell-depleted T cells, or T cells were the source of the cDNA or gDNA that made up the material.

Trimming left V 9 bases short and J 4 bases short, with 20 bases between. The CDR3 consists of 15 residues. CDR1 is ENHRY and CDR2 is SYGVKD in the germline V gene. As processed by the authors: Estimation of nucleated cell counts relied on the amplification of reference gene primers. Profiling relied on immunoSEQ multiplex PCR, and the TCRdb table lists in-frame clones only, not all of them. V and J calls and clone size are those listed in that table; D and trimming were worked out from the DNA. The table shows 250,000 or so clones, with around 80% occurring only once. The sample taken for sequencing was peripheral blood. The chain links TRBV10-3 to TRBJ2-3, with D perhaps TRBD2 (6 bases). This TCR came from a human donor in a cohort sampled during active COVID-19. The CDR3 sequence: CAIGIGTSRSDTQYF. CDR3 nucleotide sequence: TGTGCCATAGGTATCGGCACTAGCCGGTCAGATACGCAGTATTTT.